This T cell receptor beta chain is drawn from a study of T-cell reconstitution after alpha-beta-depleted transplantation in children. Findings of the study overall: TCRbeta diversity was high at day 60 in some patients (a result of surviving recipient T cells and thymic progenitors). T-cell numbers and diversity, one year after transplant, stemmed largely from T cells that were newly produced.

This clonotype was seen ten or more times. Its antigen is undetermined. Unique molecular identifiers were incorporated when the TCRbeta library was constructed. TCRdb re-analysed the PCR reads in MiXCR, keeping a single row per CDR3 protein. This table holds 580,000 or so distinct CDR3 sequences, under 30% found once. The CDR3 contains 15 residues. The ends lost 2 bases at V and 4 bases at J; junction bases unmatched: 3. Germline loops: CDR1 MNHEY, CDR2 SVGAGI. This TCR was sampled from a boy under two years old who had a stem cell transplant for acute myeloid leukemia, so the T cells may come from the graft donor. Material: PBMCs, mostly from graft donor cells, obtained 360 days after TCRalphabeta/CD19-depleted stem cell transplant. The chain has TRBV6-5 and TRBJ1-2, with 11 bases aligning to TRBD1. This CDR3 reads CASSYRDRGSYGYTF. CDR3 sequence (DNA): TGTGCCAGCAGTTACCGGGACAGGGGGAGCTATGGCTACACCTTC.